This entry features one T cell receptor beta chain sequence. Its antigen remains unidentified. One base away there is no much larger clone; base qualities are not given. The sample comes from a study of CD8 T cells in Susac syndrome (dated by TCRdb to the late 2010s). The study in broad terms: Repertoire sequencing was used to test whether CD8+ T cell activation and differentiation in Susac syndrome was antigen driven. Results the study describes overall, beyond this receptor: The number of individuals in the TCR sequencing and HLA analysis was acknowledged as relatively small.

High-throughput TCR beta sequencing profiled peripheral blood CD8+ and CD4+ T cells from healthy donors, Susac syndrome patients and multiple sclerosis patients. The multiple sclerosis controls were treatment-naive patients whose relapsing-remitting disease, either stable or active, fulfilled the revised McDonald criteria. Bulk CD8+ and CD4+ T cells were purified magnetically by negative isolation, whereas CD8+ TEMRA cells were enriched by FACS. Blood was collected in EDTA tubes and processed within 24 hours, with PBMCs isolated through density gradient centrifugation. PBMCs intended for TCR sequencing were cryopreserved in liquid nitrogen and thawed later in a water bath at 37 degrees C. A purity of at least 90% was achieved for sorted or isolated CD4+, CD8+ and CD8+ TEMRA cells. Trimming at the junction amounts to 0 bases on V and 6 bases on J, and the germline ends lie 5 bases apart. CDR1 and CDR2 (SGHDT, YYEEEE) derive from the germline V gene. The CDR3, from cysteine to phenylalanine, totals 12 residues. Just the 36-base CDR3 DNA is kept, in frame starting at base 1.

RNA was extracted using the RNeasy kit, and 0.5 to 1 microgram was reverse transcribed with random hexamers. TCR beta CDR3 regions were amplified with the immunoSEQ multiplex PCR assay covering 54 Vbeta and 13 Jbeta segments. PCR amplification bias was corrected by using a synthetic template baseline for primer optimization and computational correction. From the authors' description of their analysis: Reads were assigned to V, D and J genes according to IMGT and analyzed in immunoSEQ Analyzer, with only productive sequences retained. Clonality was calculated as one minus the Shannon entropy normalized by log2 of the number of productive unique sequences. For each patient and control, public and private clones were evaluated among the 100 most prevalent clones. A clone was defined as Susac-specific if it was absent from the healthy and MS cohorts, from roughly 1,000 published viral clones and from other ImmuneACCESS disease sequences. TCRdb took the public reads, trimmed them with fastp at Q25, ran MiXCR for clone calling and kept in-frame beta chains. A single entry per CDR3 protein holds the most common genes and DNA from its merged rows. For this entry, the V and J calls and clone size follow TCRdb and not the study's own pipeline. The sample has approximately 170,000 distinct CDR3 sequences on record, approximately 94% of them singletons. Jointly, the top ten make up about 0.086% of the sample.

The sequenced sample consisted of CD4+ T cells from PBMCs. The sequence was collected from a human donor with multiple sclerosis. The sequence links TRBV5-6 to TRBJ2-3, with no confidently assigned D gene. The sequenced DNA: TGTGCCAGCAGCTTGGACTTGGATACGCAGTATTTT. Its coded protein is CASSLDLDTQYF.